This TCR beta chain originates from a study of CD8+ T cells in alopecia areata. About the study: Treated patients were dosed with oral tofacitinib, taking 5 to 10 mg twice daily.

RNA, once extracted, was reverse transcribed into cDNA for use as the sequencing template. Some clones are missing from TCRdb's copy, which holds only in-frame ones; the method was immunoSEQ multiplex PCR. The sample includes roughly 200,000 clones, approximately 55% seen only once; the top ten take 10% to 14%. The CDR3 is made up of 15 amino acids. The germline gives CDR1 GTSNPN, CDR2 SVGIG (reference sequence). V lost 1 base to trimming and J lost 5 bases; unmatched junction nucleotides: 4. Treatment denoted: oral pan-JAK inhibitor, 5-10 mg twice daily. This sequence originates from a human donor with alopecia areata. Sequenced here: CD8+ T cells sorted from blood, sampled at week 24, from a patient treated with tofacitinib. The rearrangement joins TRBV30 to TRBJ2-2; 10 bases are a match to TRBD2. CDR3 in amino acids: CAWSGTSGRTGELFF. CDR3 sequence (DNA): TGTGCCTGGAGTGGGACTAGCGGACGAACCGGGGAGCTGTTTTTT.